Described below is a single T cell receptor beta chain sequence and its context. The assay was immunoSEQ multiplex PCR, and TCRdb's table has in-frame clones only and misses some. Altogether 200,000 to 300,000 clones are present, about four fifths being singletons, with the ten largest covering roughly 3.4%. The sample belongs to a study of blood T cell repertoires in COVID-19. Trimming cost V 9 bases and J 3 bases, with 9 bases left between them. The CDR3 sequence is 11 residues long. Germline V gives CDR1 MDHEN, CDR2 SYDVKM. The sequencing input was peripheral blood. The TCR sequence derives from a woman younger than 35 with acute or convalescent COVID-19. The rearrangement links TRBV28 to TRBJ2-7; D may be TRBD2 (6 bases). The CDR3 is CASRGLYEQYF. The CDR3, as DNA: TGTGCCAGTCGGGGACTCTACGAGCAGTACTTC.